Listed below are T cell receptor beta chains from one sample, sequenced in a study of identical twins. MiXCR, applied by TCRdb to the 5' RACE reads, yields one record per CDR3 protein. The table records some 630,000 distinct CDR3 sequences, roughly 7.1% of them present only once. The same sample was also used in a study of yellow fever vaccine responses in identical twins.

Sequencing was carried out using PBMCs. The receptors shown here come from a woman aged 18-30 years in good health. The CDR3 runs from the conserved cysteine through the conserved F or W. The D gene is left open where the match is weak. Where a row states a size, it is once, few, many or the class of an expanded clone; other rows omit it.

CDR3aa: CSARQGLSGNTIYF
CDR3nt: TGCAGTGCTAGACAGGGGTTATCTGGAAACACCATATATTTT
v_gene: TRBV20-1
j_gene: TRBJ1-3
d_gene: -
abundance: few

CDR3aa: CASSFGSGGAETQYF
CDR3nt: TGTGCCAGCAGCTTTGGTAGCGGGGGGGCGGAGACCCAGTACTTC
v_gene: TRBV7-7
j_gene: TRBJ2-5
d_gene: TRBD2
abundance: -

CDR3aa: CASSLWSQGATNEKLFF
CDR3nt: TGTGCCAGCAGTTTATGGAGTCAGGGGGCAACTAATGAAAAACTGTTTTTT
v_gene: TRBV12-3/TRBV12-4
j_gene: TRBJ1-4
d_gene: TRBD1
abundance: few

CDR3aa: CASSYLTIYF
CDR3nt: TGTGCCAGCAGTTACCTCACCATATATTTT
v_gene: TRBV6-5
j_gene: TRBJ1-3
d_gene: -
abundance: few

CDR3aa: CASSEGNEKLFF
CDR3nt: TGTGCCAGCAGTGAGGGAAATGAAAAACTGTTTTTT
v_gene: TRBV25-1
j_gene: TRBJ1-4
d_gene: -
abundance: -

CDR3aa: CASSPEVGTEAFF
CDR3nt: TGCGCCAGCAGCCCAGAGGTTGGCACTGAAGCTTTCTTT
v_gene: TRBV10-2
j_gene: TRBJ1-1
d_gene: -
abundance: -

CDR3aa: CASSPRGRTIENEQFF
CDR3nt: TGTGCCAGCAGCCCCAGGGGGAGGACCATCGAAAATGAGCAGTTCTTC
v_gene: TRBV28
j_gene: TRBJ2-1
d_gene: -
abundance: -

CDR3aa: CASSWNSEGTQYF
CDR3nt: TGTGCCAGCAGCTGGAACTCAGAGGGGACCCAGTACTTC
v_gene: TRBV7-9
j_gene: TRBJ2-5
d_gene: -
abundance: many

CDR3aa: CASTLRRGRVAEQYF
CDR3nt: TGTGCCAGCACCCTGCGTCGTGGCAGGGTGGCCGAGCAGTACTTC
v_gene: TRBV28
j_gene: TRBJ2-7
d_gene: -
abundance: few

CDR3aa: CASSLNLAKNIQYF
CDR3nt: TGTGCCAGCAGTTTAAACTTAGCCAAAAACATTCAGTACTTC
v_gene: TRBV12-3/TRBV12-4
j_gene: TRBJ2-4
d_gene: -
abundance: many

CDR3aa: CASSYGGKNPGDSPLHF
CDR3nt: TGTGCCAGCAGTTACGGGGGGAAAAACCCAGGGGATTCACCCCTCCACTTT
v_gene: TRBV6-5
j_gene: TRBJ1-6
d_gene: -
abundance: -

CDR3aa: CASSLLQPGETQYF
CDR3nt: TGCGCCAGCAGCTTGCTCCAACCGGGGGAGACCCAGTACTTC
v_gene: TRBV5-1
j_gene: TRBJ2-5
d_gene: -
abundance: few

CDR3aa: CASSLDRQNGYTF
CDR3nt: TGTGCCAGCAGCTTGGATCGACAGAATGGCTACACCTTC
v_gene: TRBV5-6
j_gene: TRBJ1-2
d_gene: -
abundance: -

CDR3aa: CATSKRGGMSSYNEQFF
CDR3nt: TGTGCCACCAGTAAACGGGGGGGGATGAGCTCCTACAATGAGCAGTTCTTC
v_gene: TRBV24-1
j_gene: TRBJ2-1
d_gene: TRBD2
abundance: -

CDR3aa: CASSARGSAGYEQYF
CDR3nt: TGTGCCAGCAGCGCCAGGGGGTCGGCGGGCTACGAGCAGTACTTC
v_gene: TRBV7-9
j_gene: TRBJ2-7
d_gene: TRBD1
abundance: -

CDR3aa: CASSPRDRVNYEQYF
CDR3nt: TGTGCCAGCAGTCCGAGGGACAGGGTGAACTACGAGCAGTACTTC
v_gene: TRBV12-3/TRBV12-4
j_gene: TRBJ2-7
d_gene: TRBD1
abundance: many

CDR3aa: CASSPPVVQGRAFF
CDR3nt: TGTGCCAGCAGTCCTCCGGTTGTGCAGGGGAGAGCTTTCTTT
v_gene: TRBV28
j_gene: TRBJ1-1
d_gene: -
abundance: -

CDR3aa: CASSQEVRGNEQFF
CDR3nt: TGCGCCAGCAGCCAAGAAGTTCGAGGCAATGAGCAGTTCTTC
v_gene: TRBV4-1
j_gene: TRBJ2-1
d_gene: -
abundance: few

CDR3aa: CASSLSAGSDTQYF
CDR3nt: TGTGCCAGCAGCTTAAGTGCCGGATCAGATACGCAGTATTTT
v_gene: TRBV7-9
j_gene: TRBJ2-3
d_gene: -
abundance: few

CDR3aa: CASSPRDRPTYGYTF
CDR3nt: TGTGCCAGCAGTCCCCGGGACCGACCAACCTATGGCTACACCTTC
v_gene: TRBV27
j_gene: TRBJ1-2
d_gene: -
abundance: -

CDR3aa: CASSLRERGAKNIQYF
CDR3nt: TGTGCCAGCAGCTTACGGGAGCGAGGAGCCAAAAACATTCAGTACTTC
v_gene: TRBV27
j_gene: TRBJ2-4
d_gene: -
abundance: -

CDR3aa: CSASEGLLGEQYF
CDR3nt: TGCAGTGCTAGCGAGGGCCTACTGGGCGAGCAGTACTTC
v_gene: TRBV20-1
j_gene: TRBJ2-7
d_gene: -
abundance: -